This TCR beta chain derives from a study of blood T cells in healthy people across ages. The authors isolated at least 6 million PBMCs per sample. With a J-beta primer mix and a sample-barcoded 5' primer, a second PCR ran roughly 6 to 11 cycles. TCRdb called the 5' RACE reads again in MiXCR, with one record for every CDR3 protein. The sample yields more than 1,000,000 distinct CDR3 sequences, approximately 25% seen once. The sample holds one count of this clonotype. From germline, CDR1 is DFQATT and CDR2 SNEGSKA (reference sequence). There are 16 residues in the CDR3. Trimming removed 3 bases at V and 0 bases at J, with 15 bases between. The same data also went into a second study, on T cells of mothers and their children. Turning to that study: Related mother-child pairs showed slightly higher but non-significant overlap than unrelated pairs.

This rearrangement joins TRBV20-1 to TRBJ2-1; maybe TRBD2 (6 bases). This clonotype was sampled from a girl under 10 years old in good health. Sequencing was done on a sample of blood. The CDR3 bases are TGCAGTGCTAGTTCATTCCGGGGGATCTCCTACAATGAGCAGTTCTTC. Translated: CSASSFRGISYNEQFF.